Listed here are 17 T cell receptor beta chains from one sample, sequenced in a study of cytomegalovirus exposure and HLA in healthy donors. 60 Vbeta and 13 Jbeta primers were used in PCR. The assay was immunoSEQ multiplex PCR, and TCRdb's table has in-frame clones only and misses some. The sample yields about 170,000 clones, around 86% seen once. Input material: PBMCs. The receptors were gathered from a girl aged 2 to 9 in good health and CMV-seropositive.

V is TRBV7-2 and J is TRBJ1-1; D remains unclear. The CDR3 loop spans 15 amino acids. Germline V gene data show CDR1 as SGHTA and CDR2 as FQGNSA. Trimming cost V 5 bases and J 4 bases, with 17 bases left between them. CDR3 in amino acids: CASSPLWRGTTEAFF. CDR3 nucleotide sequence: TGTGCCAGCAGCCCTCTTTGGCGAGGCACCACTGAAGCTTTCTTT. Full variable domain (outside the CDR3, taken from reference TRBV7-2 and TRBJ1-1): GAGVSQSPSNKVTEKGKDVELRCDPISGHTALYWYRQSLGQGLEFLIYFQGNSAPDKSGLPSDRFSAERTGGSVSTLTIQRTQQEDSAVYLCASSPLWRGTTEAFFGQGTRLTVV.

The V call is TRBV30, the J call TRBJ2-3; 9 nucleotides match TRBD2. With 4 bases clipped from V and 6 bases from J, the junction kept 5 bases outside the gene matches. The length of the CDR3 is 13 residues. Per the germline V gene, CDR1 is GTSNPN and CDR2 is SVGIG (reference sequence). The CDR3 coding sequence is TGTGCCTGGAAGATAGCGGGAGCCGATACGCAGTATTTT. It codes for CAWKIAGADTQYF.

The chain recombines TRBV4-1 with TRBJ1-3; D unclear. The germline V and J ends were trimmed by 1 base and 3 bases, with 19 bases remaining between them. The CDR3 is 18 residues long. Looked up from germline, CDR1 is MGHRA and CDR2 is YSYEKL. DNA for the CDR3: TGCGCCAGCAGCCAAGGCCCCCCCCGAGGAGCGATTGGAAACACCATATATTTT. Protein product: CASSQGPPRGAIGNTIYF.

This chain connects TRBV19 to TRBJ1-5, with D perhaps TRBD1 (6 bases). The CDR3 totals 14 residues. Trimming took off 7 bases at V and 1 base at J, with 11 bases between the two ends. Germline V lookup: CDR1 LNHDA, CDR2 SQIVND (reference sequence). CDR3 region: CASTTGLSNQPQHF. CDR3 nucleotides: TGTGCCAGTACGACAGGCCTCAGCAATCAGCCCCAGCATTTT. The full variable domain, in which reference TRBV19 and TRBJ1-5 provide the parts outside the CDR3, is DGGITQSPKYLFRKEGQNVTLSCEQNLNHDAMYWYRQDPGQGLRLIYYSQIVNDFQKGDIAEGYSVSREKKESFPLTVTSAQKNPTAFYLCASTTGLSNQPQHFGDGTRLSIL.

This clone was detected once. The rearrangement uses TRBV5-1 and TRBJ1-1; TRBD1 matches 10 bases. CDR3 length: 13 amino acids. Trimming took 4 bases from V and 8 from J; bases not matched to a gene: 5. Per germline, CDR1 SGHRS and CDR2 YFSETQ. The CDR3 DNA reads TGCGCCAGCAGCCCGCCGGACAGGGGGGAAGCTTTCTTT. It codes for CASSPPDRGEAFF.

This clone came up a few times. This chain connects TRBV5-1 to TRBJ1-5; no reliable D call. CDR3 length: 13 amino acids. V was shortened by 0 bases and J by 4 bases, with 5 bases between the two germline ends. CDR1 and CDR2 (germline): SGHRS, YFSETQ. The CDR3 nucleotides read TGCGCCAGCAGCTTGGGACAAAATCAGCCCCAGCATTTT. Translated, it gives CASSLGQNQPQHF.

This clone was found once. The chain combines TRBV4-1 with TRBJ2-3, with TRBD2 matching over 10 bases. J gave up 5 bases and V 0 bases, and 8 bases lay outside the gene matches. The length of the CDR3 is 17 residues. Looked up from germline, CDR1 is MGHRA and CDR2 is YSYEKL. The CDR3 protein is CASSQDKLAGDVDTQYF. CDR3 sequence (DNA): TGCGCCAGCAGCCAAGACAAGCTAGCGGGAGATGTAGATACGCAGTATTTT.

The chain combines TRBV7-6 with TRBJ2-1, with TRBD2 identical over 9 bases. This CDR3 spans 15 amino acids. The germline gives CDR1 SGHVS, CDR2 FNYEAQ. With 4 bases clipped from V and 5 bases from J, the junction kept 6 bases outside the gene matches. CDR3 in amino acids: CASSWTSEQDNEQFF. In DNA, the CDR3 is TGTGCCAGCAGCTGGACTAGCGAGCAGGACAATGAGCAGTTCTTC.

The J gene is TRBJ1-4, the V gene TRBV7-3, with 8 nucleotides matching TRBD1. Germline CDR1 SGHTA, CDR2 FQGTGA. The ends lost 4 bases at V and 7 bases at J; junction bases unmatched: 5. This CDR3 is 14 amino acids long. The CDR3 loop reads CASSSGQGGEKLFF. In DNA, the CDR3 is TGTGCCAGCAGCTCCGGACAGGGAGGTGAAAAACTGTTTTTT.

Comments on this clone: The junction does not match germline at one end; this may be a read error. CDR3 nucleotide sequence: TGTGCCAGCAACTCCTTGGTCACTGAAGCTTTTTTT. Protein sequence: CASNSLVTEAFF. The chain recombines TRBV7-9 with TRBJ1-1; D gene ambiguous. The germline CDR1 and CDR2 sequences are SEHNR and FQNEAQ (reference sequence). The CDR3 extends over 12 amino acids.

The genes are TRBV9 and TRBJ2-3; 8 bases are shared with TRBD2. Trimming at V came to 4 bases and at J to 6 bases, leaving 16 bases not matched to a gene. CDR1 SGDLS and CDR2 YYNGEE come from the germline V gene. This CDR3 region has 17 residues. As DNA, the CDR3 is TGTGCCAGCAGCCCCGTAGAGTTTAGCGGGATTAGGGATACGCAGTATTTT. This gives the protein CASSPVEFSGIRDTQYF.

The chain carries TRBV30 and TRBJ1-1, with D tentatively TRBD1 (5 bases). From germline, CDR1 is GTSNPN and CDR2 SVGIG (reference sequence). V dropped 1 base and J dropped 4 bases, with 13 bases sitting between them. There are 14 residues in the CDR3. The CDR3 nucleotides are TGTGCCTGGAGTGACCTACAAAGGGGCACTGAAGCTTTCTTT. This codes for CAWSDLQRGTEAFF.

This clone occurred once. The V call is TRBV28, the J call TRBJ1-5, with 8 nucleotides matching TRBD1. The V gene end was trimmed by 6 bases and the J gene end by 3 bases; junction bases not matched to a gene: 7. Germline loops: CDR1 MDHEN, CDR2 SYDVKM. The CDR3 spans 15 residues. Written as DNA, the CDR3 is TGTGCCAGCAGCATGACAGGGGCCTTCAATCAGCCCCAGCATTTT. Protein: CASSMTGAFNQPQHF.

The V gene is TRBV5-1, the J gene TRBJ2-1; 9 positions match TRBD1. Trimming took 5 bases from V and 7 from J; bases not matched to a gene: 10. This CDR3 has 15 amino acids. Germline V lookup: CDR1 SGHRS, CDR2 YFSETQ. This chain's CDR3 is CASSTSGTGKNEQFF. In DNA, the CDR3 is TGCGCCAGCAGTACCTCCGGGACAGGGAAGAATGAGCAGTTCTTC.

The chain links TRBV7-9 to TRBJ2-2; TRBD2 might be the D (6 bases). Between the trimmed V and J ends, which lost 7 bases and 3 bases, there was a span of 24 bases. The length of the CDR3 is 18 residues. Germline V gene lookup returns CDR1 SEHNR and CDR2 FQNEAQ (reference sequence). This CDR3 is CASTPRGFRTIHTGELFF. The CDR3 DNA is TGTGCCAGCACCCCTAGAGGCTTTAGGACTATTCACACCGGGGAGCTGTTTTTT.

This clone was detected once. This chain links TRBV30 with TRBJ2-3; 9 positions match TRBD2. Germline V gene sequence: CDR1 GTSNPN, CDR2 SVGIG (reference sequence). Germline trimming cut 1 base from V and 1 base from J; bases unmatched to any gene: 0. The length of the CDR3 is 14 residues. The CDR3 region has the DNA TGTGCCTGGAGTGGGACTAGCGGCACAGATACGCAGTATTTT. Protein sequence: CAWSGTSGTDTQYF.

This chain uses TRBV28 with TRBJ2-1, with no clear D. V lost 1 base to trimming and J lost 0 bases, with 4 bases between them. The germline V gene has CDR1 MDHEN and CDR2 SYDVKM. The CDR3 length is 14 residues. CDR3 sequence reads: CASSLSSSYNEQFF. In DNA form, the CDR3 reads TGTGCCAGCAGTTTATCTTCCTCCTACAATGAGCAGTTCTTC.